Many counts were recorded for the clone carrying this T cell receptor (beta chain). Its antigen is unidentified. Each CDR3 protein is one row after TCRdb ran MiXCR on the 5' RACE reads. Altogether approximately 290,000 distinct CDR3 sequences are present, less than 25% being singletons, with the ten largest covering 3.5%. CDR3 length: 11 residues. V lost 4 bases, J lost 5 bases, and 5 bases lay in between. Germline V gene sequence: CDR1 ENHRY, CDR2 SYGVKD. This record comes from a study of CD8 T cells in ankylosing spondylitis. Study findings and constraints: As for the disease-linked clones, they showed a CD8+ phenotype and occurred at relatively low frequencies in peripheral blood.

The clonotype originates from a female donor with ankylosing spondylitis or in good health (not recorded which). Sequenced material: blood, either unsorted or a sorted T cell fraction (not recorded which). The chain uses TRBV10-3 and TRBJ1-1; no clear D. For the CDR3, the DNA is TGTGCCATCAGTGTTGGGACTGAAGCTTTCTTT. Amino acid sequence: CAISVGTEAFF.